This T cell receptor beta chain was obtained from a study of OX40 agonist ivuxolimab in advanced cancers. Turning to the study itself: Three patients responded partially, comprising one with hepatocellular carcinoma and two with cutaneous melanoma.

Sequencing used immunoSEQ multiplex PCR; TCRdb keeps in-frame clones, though not all of them. The sample includes 50,000 to 70,000 clones, around 86% seen only once; the top ten take roughly 1.2%. The germline CDR1 and CDR2 sequences are SGHRS and YFSETQ. Trimming took 4 bases from V and 0 from J; bases not matched to a gene: 3. This CDR3 comprises 14 residues. In regard to this clone: Its antigen is not identified.

Findings and limits, study-wide: With doses of 0.1-3.0 mg/kg, partial responders showed among the lowest clonal expansion. Circulating CD4+ and CD8+ T cells showed clonal expansion by week 6 at 0.1 to 3.0 mg/kg.

This TCR was recovered from an adult with an advanced solid tumor such as melanoma, head and neck, liver or kidney cancer. The starting material was CD4+ or CD8+ T cells sorted from blood, obtained in a trial of the OX40 agonist ivuxolimab. The rearrangement links TRBV5-1 to TRBJ2-5; TRBD2 aligns across 7 bases. Written as DNA, the CDR3 is TGCGCCAGCAGCCCTACTAGCGACCAAGAGACCCAGTACTTC. Translated, it gives CASSPTSDQETQYF. Using reference TRBV5-1 and TRBJ2-5 for the parts outside the CDR3, the full variable domain is KAGVTQTPRYLIKTRGQQVTLSCSPISGHRSVSWYQQTPGQGLQFLFEYFSETQRNKGNFPGRFSGRQFSNSRSEMNVSTLELGDSALYLCASSPTSDQETQYFGPGTRLLVL.